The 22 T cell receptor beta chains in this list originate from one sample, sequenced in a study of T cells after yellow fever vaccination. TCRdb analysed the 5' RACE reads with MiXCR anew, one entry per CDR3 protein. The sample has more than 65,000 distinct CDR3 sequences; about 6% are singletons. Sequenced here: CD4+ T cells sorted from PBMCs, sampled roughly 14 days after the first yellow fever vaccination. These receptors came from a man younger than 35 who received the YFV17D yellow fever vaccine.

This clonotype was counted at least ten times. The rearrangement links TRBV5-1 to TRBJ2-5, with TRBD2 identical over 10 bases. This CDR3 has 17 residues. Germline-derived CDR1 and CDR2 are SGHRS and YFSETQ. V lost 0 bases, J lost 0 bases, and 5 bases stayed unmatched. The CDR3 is CASSLAPAGGNQETQYF. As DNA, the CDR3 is TGCGCCAGCAGCTTGGCCCCAGCGGGGGGGAACCAAGAGACCCAGTACTTC.

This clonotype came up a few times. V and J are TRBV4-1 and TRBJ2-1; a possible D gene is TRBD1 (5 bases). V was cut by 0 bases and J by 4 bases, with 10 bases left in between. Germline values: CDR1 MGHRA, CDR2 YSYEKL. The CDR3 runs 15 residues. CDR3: CASSQEARAYNEQFF. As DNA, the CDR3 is TGCGCCAGCAGCCAAGAGGCCAGGGCGTACAATGAGCAGTTCTTC.

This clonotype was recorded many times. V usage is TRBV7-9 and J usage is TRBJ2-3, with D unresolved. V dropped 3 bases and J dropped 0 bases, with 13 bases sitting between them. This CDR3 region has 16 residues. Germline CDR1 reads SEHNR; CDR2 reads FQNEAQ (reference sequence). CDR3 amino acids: CASSLAWQTSTDTQYF. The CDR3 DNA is TGTGCCAGCAGCTTGGCTTGGCAGACCAGCACAGATACGCAGTATTTT.

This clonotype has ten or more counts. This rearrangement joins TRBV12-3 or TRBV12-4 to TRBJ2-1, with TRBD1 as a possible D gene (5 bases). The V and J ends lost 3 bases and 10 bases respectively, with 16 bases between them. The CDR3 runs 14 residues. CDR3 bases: TGTGCCAGCAGTTTGGGGCAGGGCGTCGGCGAGCAGTTCTTC. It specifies CASSLGQGVGEQFF.

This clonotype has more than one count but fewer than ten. The CDR3 nucleotides are TGTGCCAGCAGCCCGACTAGCGGGGGCTGGGAGACCCAGTACTTC. This sequence encodes CASSPTSGGWETQYF. This rearrangement joins TRBV7-3 to TRBJ2-5, with 12 bases fitting TRBD2. Unmatched junction bases numbered 6, after V lost 5 bases and J lost 5 bases. The CDR3 is 15 amino acids. Germline V gene data show CDR1 as SGHTA and CDR2 as FQGTGA.

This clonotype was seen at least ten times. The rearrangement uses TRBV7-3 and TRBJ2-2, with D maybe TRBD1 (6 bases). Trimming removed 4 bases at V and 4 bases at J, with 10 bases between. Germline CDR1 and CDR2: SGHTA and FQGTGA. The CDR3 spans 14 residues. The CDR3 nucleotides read TGTGCCAGCAGCTCCGGACAGACCACCGGGGAGCTGTTTTTT. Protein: CASSSGQTTGELFF.

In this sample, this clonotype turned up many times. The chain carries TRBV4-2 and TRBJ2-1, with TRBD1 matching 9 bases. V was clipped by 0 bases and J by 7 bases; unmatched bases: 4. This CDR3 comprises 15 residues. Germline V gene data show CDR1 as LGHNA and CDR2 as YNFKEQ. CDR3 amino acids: CASSQERQGGNEQFF. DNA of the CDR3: TGTGCCAGCAGCCAAGAGCGACAGGGGGGGAATGAGCAGTTCTTC.

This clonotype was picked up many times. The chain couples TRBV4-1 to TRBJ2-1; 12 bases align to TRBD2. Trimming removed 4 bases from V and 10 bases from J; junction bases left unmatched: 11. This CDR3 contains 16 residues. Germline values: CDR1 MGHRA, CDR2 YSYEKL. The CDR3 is CASSPAASGGGREQFF. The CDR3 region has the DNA TGCGCCAGCAGCCCCGCGGCTAGCGGGGGGGGACGGGAGCAGTTCTTC.

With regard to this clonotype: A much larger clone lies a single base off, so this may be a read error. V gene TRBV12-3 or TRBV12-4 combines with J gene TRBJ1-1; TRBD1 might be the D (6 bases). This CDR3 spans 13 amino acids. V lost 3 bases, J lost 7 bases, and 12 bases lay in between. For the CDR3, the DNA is TGTGCCAGCAGTTTCGCGGGGGCCATTGAAGCTTTCTTT. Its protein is CASSFAGAIEAFF.

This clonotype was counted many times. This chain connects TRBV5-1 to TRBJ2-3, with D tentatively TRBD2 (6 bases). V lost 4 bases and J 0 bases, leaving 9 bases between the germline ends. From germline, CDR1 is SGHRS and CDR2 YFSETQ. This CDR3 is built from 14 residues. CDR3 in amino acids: CASSIGTSTDTQYF. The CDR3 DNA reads TGCGCCAGCAGCATAGGGACTAGCACAGATACGCAGTATTTT.

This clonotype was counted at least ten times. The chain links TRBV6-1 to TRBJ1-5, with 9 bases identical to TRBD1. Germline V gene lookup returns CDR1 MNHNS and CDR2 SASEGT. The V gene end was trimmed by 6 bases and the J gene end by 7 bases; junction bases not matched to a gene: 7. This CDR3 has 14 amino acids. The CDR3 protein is CASSEQGAGQPQHF. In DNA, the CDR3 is TGTGCCAGCAGCGAACAGGGGGCCGGACAGCCCCAGCATTTT.

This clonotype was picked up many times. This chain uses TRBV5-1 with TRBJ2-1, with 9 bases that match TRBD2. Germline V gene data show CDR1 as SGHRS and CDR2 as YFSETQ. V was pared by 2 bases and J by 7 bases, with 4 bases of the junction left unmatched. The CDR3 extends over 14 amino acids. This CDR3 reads CASSFGTSSNEQFF. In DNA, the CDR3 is TGCGCCAGCAGCTTTGGGACTAGCTCTAATGAGCAGTTCTTC. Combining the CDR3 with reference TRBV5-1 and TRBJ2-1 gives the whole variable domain KAGVTQTPRYLIKTRGQQVTLSCSPISGHRSVSWYQQTPGQGLQFLFEYFSETQRNKGNFPGRFSGRQFSNSRSEMNVSTLELGDSALYLCASSFGTSSNEQFFGPGTRLTVL.

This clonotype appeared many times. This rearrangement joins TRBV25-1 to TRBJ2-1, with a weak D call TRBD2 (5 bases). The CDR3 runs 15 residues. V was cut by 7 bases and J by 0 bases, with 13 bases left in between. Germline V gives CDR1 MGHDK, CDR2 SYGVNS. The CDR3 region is CASTGIERSYNEQFF. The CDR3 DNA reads TGTGCCAGCACGGGGATTGAACGCTCCTACAATGAGCAGTTCTTC.

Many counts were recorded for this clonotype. CDR3 coding DNA: TGTGCCAGCAGCCCCTGGGACAGTAGCAATCAGCCCCAGCATTTT. As protein: CASSPWDSSNQPQHF. The chain joins TRBV7-9 to TRBJ1-5; 7 nucleotides align to TRBD1. The CDR3 contains 15 residues. Trimming took 5 bases from V and 0 from J; bases not matched to a gene: 4. Germline lookup yields CDR1 SEHNR and CDR2 FQNEAQ (reference sequence).

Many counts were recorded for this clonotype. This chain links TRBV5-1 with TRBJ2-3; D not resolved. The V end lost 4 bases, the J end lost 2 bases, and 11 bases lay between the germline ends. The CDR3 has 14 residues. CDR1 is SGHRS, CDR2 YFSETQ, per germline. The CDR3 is CASSRGPPTDTQYF. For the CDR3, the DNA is TGCGCCAGCAGCAGAGGACCGCCCACAGATACGCAGTATTTT.

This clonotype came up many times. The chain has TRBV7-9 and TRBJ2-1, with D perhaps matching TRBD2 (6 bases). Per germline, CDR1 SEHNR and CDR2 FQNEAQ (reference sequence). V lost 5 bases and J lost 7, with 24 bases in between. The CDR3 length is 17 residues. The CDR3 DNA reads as TGTGCCAGCAGCGTCACGCCGGGACTGCGTTCGGGGAATGAGCAGTTCTTC. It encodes CASSVTPGLRSGNEQFF.

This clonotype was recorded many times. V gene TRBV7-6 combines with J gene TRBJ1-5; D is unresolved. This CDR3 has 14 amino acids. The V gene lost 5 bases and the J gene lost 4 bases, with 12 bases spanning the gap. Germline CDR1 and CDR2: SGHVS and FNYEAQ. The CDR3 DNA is TGTGCCAGCAGCGTCGGTCAGGTTAATCAGCCCCAGCATTTT. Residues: CASSVGQVNQPQHF.

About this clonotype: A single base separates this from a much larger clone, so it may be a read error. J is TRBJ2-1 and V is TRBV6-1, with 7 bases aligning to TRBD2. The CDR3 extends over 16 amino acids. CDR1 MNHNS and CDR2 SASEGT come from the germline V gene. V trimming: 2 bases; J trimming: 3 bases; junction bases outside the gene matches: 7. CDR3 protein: CASSEFSGLDYNEQFF. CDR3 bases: TGTGCCAGCAGTGAATTTAGTGGACTAGACTACAATGAGCAGTTCTTC.

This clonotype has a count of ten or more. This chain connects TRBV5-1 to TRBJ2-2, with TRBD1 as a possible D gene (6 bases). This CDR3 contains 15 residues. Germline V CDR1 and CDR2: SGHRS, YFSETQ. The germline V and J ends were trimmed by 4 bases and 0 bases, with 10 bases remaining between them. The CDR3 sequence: CASSRTAPNTGELFF. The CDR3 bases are TGCGCCAGCAGCCGGACAGCTCCGAACACCGGGGAGCTGTTTTTT.

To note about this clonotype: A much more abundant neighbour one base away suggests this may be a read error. For the CDR3, the DNA is TGTGCCAGCTCACCATACCCTGGGGATGGCTACACCTTC. This encodes CASSPYPGDGYTF. This chain connects TRBV18 to TRBJ1-2; D unresolved. Germline-derived CDR1 and CDR2 are KGHSH and LQKENI. V was shortened by 2 bases and J by 6 bases, with 10 bases between the two germline ends. The CDR3 is 13 residues long.

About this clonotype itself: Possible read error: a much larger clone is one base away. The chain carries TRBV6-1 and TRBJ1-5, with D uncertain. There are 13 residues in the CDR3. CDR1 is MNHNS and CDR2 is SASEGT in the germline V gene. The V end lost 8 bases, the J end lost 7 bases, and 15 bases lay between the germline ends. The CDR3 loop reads CASSSGRWQPQHF. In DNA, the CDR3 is TGTGCCAGCTCCAGTGGAAGGTGGCAGCCCCAGCATTTT.

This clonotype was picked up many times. DNA for the CDR3: TGTGCCAGCTCACCTGCATTTGGGCTACAAAACATTCAGTACTTC. The encoded protein is CASSPAFGLQNIQYF. V usage is TRBV18 and J usage is TRBJ2-4; D remains ambiguous. The CDR3 covers 15 residues. Germline CDR1 is KGHSH and CDR2 is LQKENI. V lost 3 bases to trimming and J lost 5 bases, with 14 bases between them.